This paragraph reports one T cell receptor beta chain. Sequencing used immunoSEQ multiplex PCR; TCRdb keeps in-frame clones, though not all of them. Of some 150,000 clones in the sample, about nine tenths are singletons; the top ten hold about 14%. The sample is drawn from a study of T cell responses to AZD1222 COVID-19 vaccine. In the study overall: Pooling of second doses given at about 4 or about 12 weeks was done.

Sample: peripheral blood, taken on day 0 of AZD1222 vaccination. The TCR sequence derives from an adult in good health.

In nucleotides, the CDR3 is TGTGCCAGCAGCGTAGAAGAGGGATCCGGGGAGCTGTTTTTT. Its protein product is CASSVEEGSGELFF. V usage is TRBV9 and J usage is TRBJ2-2; D possibly corresponds to TRBD2 (5 bases). The CDR3 runs to 14 residues. The germline V gene has CDR1 SGDLS and CDR2 YYNGEE. Trimming left V 0 bases short and J 6 bases short, with 9 bases between.